This TCR beta chain was recovered during a study of cytomegalovirus exposure and HLA in healthy donors. Study-level background: A later analysis reported the roughly 120 validation repertoires used the same platform as the roughly 700 first-cohort repertoires.

Sequencing used immunoSEQ multiplex PCR; TCRdb keeps in-frame clones, though not all of them. There are approximately 65,000 clones in the sample; 80% to 95% occur only once, and roughly 5.2% lies in the top ten. Trimming stripped 4 bases from V and 1 base from J, with 8 bases between. CDR1 and CDR2 (germline): SGHNT, YYREEE (reference sequence). The CDR3 has 13 residues. Worth noting for this clone: The antigen is unknown.

Study conclusions and caveats: It was 150 to 200 TCR beta chains that were listed as cytomegalovirus-associated. Reports described diagnosis of cytomegalovirus status by the classifier as highly specific and sensitive. The majority of TCR sequences were rare, yet some public TCRs appeared in many donors.

The clonotype was recovered from a man in his late teens or twenties in good health and CMV-seropositive. Specimen: PBMCs. The chain has TRBV5-4 and TRBJ1-1; no clear D gene. In DNA, the CDR3 is TGTGCCAGCAGCCGGGAACCGAACACTGAAGCTTTCTTT. This sequence encodes CASSREPNTEAFF.